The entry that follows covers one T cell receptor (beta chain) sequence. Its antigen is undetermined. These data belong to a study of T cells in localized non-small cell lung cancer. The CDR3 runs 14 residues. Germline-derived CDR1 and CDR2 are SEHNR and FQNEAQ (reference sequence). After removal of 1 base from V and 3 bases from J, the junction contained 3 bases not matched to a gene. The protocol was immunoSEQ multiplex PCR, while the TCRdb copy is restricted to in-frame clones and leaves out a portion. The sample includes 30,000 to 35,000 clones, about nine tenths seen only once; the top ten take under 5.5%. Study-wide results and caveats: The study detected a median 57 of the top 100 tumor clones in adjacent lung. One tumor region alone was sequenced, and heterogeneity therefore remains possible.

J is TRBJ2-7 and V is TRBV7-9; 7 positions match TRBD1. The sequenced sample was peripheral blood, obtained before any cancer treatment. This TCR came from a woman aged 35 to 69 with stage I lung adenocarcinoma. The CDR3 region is CASSLVGQYYEQYF. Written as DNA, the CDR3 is TGTGCCAGCAGCTTAGTGGGACAGTACTACGAGCAGTACTTC.